This passage covers 29 T cell receptor beta chains from one sample sequenced in a study of beta chain features in type 1 diabetes. Reverse transcription of all isolated RNA meant that expressed TCRB transcripts were sequenced. Sequenced by immunoSEQ multiplex PCR; TCRdb stores in-frame clones only, minus some. The sample holds 850,000 to 900,000 clones, under 20% seen once. What was sequenced was naive CD4+ T cells from blood. These receptors all stem from a woman between 18 and 29 years old in good health.

This clone was counted a few times. The V and J genes are TRBV7-9 and TRBJ1-2; the match to TRBD1 covers 8 bases. The CDR3 sequence is 15 residues long. Trimming at V came to 6 bases and at J to 4 bases, leaving 10 bases not matched to a gene. The germline gives CDR1 SEHNR, CDR2 FQNEAQ (reference sequence). CDR3 in DNA: TGTGCCAGCAGAGCCGCCAGGGGGCGAGGCTATGGCTACACCTTC. Translated: CASRAARGRGYGYTF.

This clone was observed a few times. CDR3 bases: TGTGCCAGTTCTAGCGGGAGGGAGACCCAGTACTTC. Amino acids: CASSSGRETQYF. V is TRBV25-1 and J is TRBJ2-5, with 11 bases matching TRBD2. Germline lookup yields CDR1 MGHDK and CDR2 SYGVNS. With V trimmed by 9 bases and J by 5 bases, 2 bases remained unmatched. This CDR3 contains 12 residues.

This clone was counted a few times. This chain joins TRBV11-2 and TRBJ1-1; tentative D call: TRBD1 (5 bases). CDR1 is SGHAT and CDR2 is FQNNGV in the germline V gene. CDR3 size: 14 residues. With 1 base removed from V and 7 bases from J, the gap between germline ends came to 13 bases. The CDR3 reads CASSLVWAGGEAFF. CDR3 DNA: TGTGCCAGCAGCTTAGTGTGGGCTGGGGGTGAAGCTTTCTTT.

This clone appeared a few times. The same CDR3 can be traced to other DNA sequences in this sample. The J gene is TRBJ2-7, the V gene TRBV2; D ambiguous. V lost 3 bases and J 4 bases, leaving 4 bases between the germline ends. The CDR3 sequence is 11 residues long. Germline CDR1 is SNHLY and CDR2 is FYNNEI. CDR3 sequence: CASSEAYEQYF. In DNA, the CDR3 is TGTGCCAGCAGTGAGGCTTACGAGCAGTACTTC.

This clone was detected only a few times. The chain links TRBV28 to TRBJ2-3; 10 bases are a match to TRBD2. From germline, CDR1 is MDHEN and CDR2 SYDVKM. The junction had 6 bases not matched to a gene; V was cut back by 4 bases and J by 5 bases. The CDR3 has 15 amino acids. The CDR3, as DNA: TGTGCCAGCAGTTCCAGCGGGGGGGGAGAAGATACGCAGTATTTT. Translating gives CASSSSGGGEDTQYF.

The genes are TRBV18 and TRBJ2-5, with TRBD2 matching 14 bases. The V gene's germline CDR1 is KGHSH and CDR2 LQKENI. The CDR3 spans 16 residues. V shed 4 bases and J 1 base; nucleotides not matched to a gene: 2. This CDR3 is CASSQGLAGAQETQYF. CDR3 DNA sequence: TGTGCCAGCTCACAGGGACTAGCGGGAGCCCAAGAGACCCAGTACTTC. Filled out from reference TRBV18 and TRBJ2-5, the complete variable domain reads NAGVMQNPRHLVRRRGQEARLRCSPMKGHSHVYWYRQLPEEGLKFMVYLQKENIIDESGMPKERFSAEFPKEGPSILRIQQVVRGDSAAYFCASSQGLAGAQETQYFGPGTRLLVL.

The V call is TRBV10-3, the J call TRBJ1-1, with 8 nucleotides matching TRBD1. The V and J ends lost 8 bases and 3 bases, in that order; junction bases with no gene match: 2. The germline V gene has CDR1 ENHRY and CDR2 SYGVKD. CDR3 size: 12 residues. In DNA, the CDR3 is TGTGCCATCGGACAGGGAGACACTGAAGCTTTCTTT. It encodes CAIGQGDTEAFF.

This rearrangement joins TRBV29-1 to TRBJ2-3; D not resolved. The germline CDR1 and CDR2 sequences are SQVTM and ANQGSEA. The CDR3 extends over 9 amino acids. The V end was cut by 4 bases, the J end by 6 bases, with 2 bases between. Written as DNA, the CDR3 is TGCAGCGTTGGGGATACGCAGTATTTT. It yields the protein CSVGDTQYF.

This clone showed up just a few times. In nucleotides, the CDR3 is TGTGCCAGCAGGTGGGCGGAAGAGACCCAGTACTTC. As protein: CASRWAEETQYF. V gene TRBV6-6 combines with J gene TRBJ2-5; no clear D gene. Germline V lookup: CDR1 MNHNY, CDR2 SVGAGI (reference sequence). Trimming took 6 bases from V and 3 from J, leaving 8 bases between them. This CDR3 comprises 12 residues.

This rearrangement joins TRBV18 to TRBJ2-6; weak D call: TRBD1 (5 bases). The germline V gene has CDR1 KGHSH and CDR2 LQKENI. The V gene lost 6 bases and the J gene lost 2 bases, with 11 bases spanning the gap. The CDR3 runs 15 residues. CDR3 nucleotide sequence: TGTGCCAGCTCGGAGCAGGGCGCTGGGGCCAACGTCCTGACTTTC. Translating gives CASSEQGAGANVLTF.

Only a few counts were recorded for this clone. The rearrangement links TRBV6-1 to TRBJ2-7, with TRBD1 matching over 8 bases. Germline CDR1 reads MNHNS; CDR2 reads SASEGT. Trimming at V came to 3 bases and at J to 5 bases, leaving 12 bases not matched to a gene. CDR3 length: 16 amino acids. This CDR3 reads CASSEQPGGRFHEQYF. The CDR3 DNA reads TGTGCCAGCAGTGAGCAACCAGGGGGCCGGTTCCACGAGCAGTACTTC.

The chain employs TRBV28 and TRBJ2-7; 8 bases align to TRBD1. This CDR3 is built from 16 residues. The V segment lost 5 bases and the J segment 0 bases; nucleotides outside the gene matches: 9. Germline CDR1 is MDHEN and CDR2 is SYDVKM. DNA for the CDR3: TGTGCCAGCAGTCCCGCGCACACAGGGGGCTCCTACGAGCAGTACTTC. This codes for CASSPAHTGGSYEQYF.

V gene TRBV7-9 combines with J gene TRBJ2-7; 7 bases agree with TRBD2. Trimming took 3 bases from V and 2 from J; bases not matched to a gene: 7. Germline CDR1 and CDR2: SEHNR and FQNEAQ (reference sequence). This CDR3 comprises 15 residues. The CDR3 here is CASSFLSGTTYEQYF. CDR3 DNA sequence: TGTGCCAGCAGCTTCCTGTCAGGGACTACCTACGAGCAGTACTTC.

Only a few counts were recorded for this clone. The V gene is TRBV5-6, the J gene TRBJ2-3, with D hard to call. CDR3 length: 13 residues. Between the trimmed V and J ends, which lost 0 bases and 0 bases, there was a span of 2 bases. CDR1 is SGHDT, CDR2 YYEEEE, per germline. CDR3 protein: CASSLGSTDTQYF. Written as DNA, the CDR3 is TGTGCCAGCAGCTTGGGCAGCACAGATACGCAGTATTTT.

This clone was observed a handful of times. The rearrangement joins TRBV21-1 to TRBJ2-1. TRBV21-1 is a listed pseudogene. CDR3 size: 15 residues. CDR3 loop: CASSNRDVGVNEQFF. The CDR3 DNA is TGTGCCAGCAGCAACCGGGACGTAGGAGTGAATGAGCAGTTCTTC.

This chain joins TRBV5-5 and TRBJ2-7, with a tentative D call TRBD2 (6 bases). V lost 1 base, J lost 4 bases, and 21 bases lay in between. The length of the CDR3 is 17 residues. Germline V gene sequence: CDR1 SGHKS, CDR2 YYEKEE (reference sequence). The chain's CDR3 is CASSLSPSVEGLYEQYF. CDR3 in DNA: TGTGCCAGCAGCTTGTCCCCCTCCGTGGAGGGACTGTACGAGCAGTACTTC. Combining the CDR3 with reference TRBV5-5 and TRBJ2-7 gives the whole variable domain DAGVTQSPTHLIKTRGQQVTLRCSPISGHKSVSWYQQVLGQGPQFIFQYYEKEERGRGNFPDRFSARQFPNYSSELNVNALLLGDSALYLCASSLSPSVEGLYEQYFGPGTRLTVT.

This clone was detected only a few times. The chain joins TRBV7-9 to TRBJ1-4; a weak D match, TRBD1 (5 bases). The germline V gene has CDR1 SEHNR and CDR2 FQNEAQ (reference sequence). Trimming stripped 0 bases from V and 5 bases from J, with 16 bases between. CDR3 length: 17 residues. CDR3 nucleotide sequence: TGTGCCAGCAGCTTAGCTTTTGGGGCAGCCTTGAATGAAAAACTGTTTTTT. This encodes CASSLAFGAALNEKLFF.

J is TRBJ2-7 and V is TRBV27, with TRBD2 identical over 7 bases. Trimming cost V 5 bases and J 0 bases; bases outside gene matches: 7. CDR1 is MNHEY, CDR2 SMNVEV, per germline (reference sequence). This CDR3 contains 15 residues. CDR3 in amino acids: CASSPGASGSYEQYF. As DNA, the CDR3 is TGTGCCAGCAGTCCCGGGGCTAGCGGCTCCTACGAGCAGTACTTC.

This chain uses TRBV18 with TRBJ2-2; D unclear. CDR3 size: 16 residues. Trimming removed 4 bases at V and 0 bases at J, with 12 bases between. Germline values: CDR1 KGHSH, CDR2 LQKENI. The CDR3 DNA follows: TGTGCCAGCTCACGACACGGCAGCGCGAACACCGGGGAGCTGTTTTTT. Translated: CASSRHGSANTGELFF.

The chain combines TRBV7-9 with TRBJ2-3, with 9 bases matching TRBD2. After removal of 5 bases from V and 3 bases from J, the junction contained 6 bases not matched to a gene. CDR1 is SEHNR, CDR2 FQNEAQ, per germline (reference sequence). The CDR3 covers 15 residues. CDR3 nucleotides: TGTGCCAGCAGCGCTATAGCGGGAGCTACAGATACGCAGTATTTT. Translated: CASSAIAGATDTQYF.

CDR3 nucleotides: TGTGCCAGCAGTTACGACCAGGTCCAAAATCAGCCCCAGCATTTT. Translated: CASSYDQVQNQPQHF. The genes are TRBV6-6 and TRBJ1-5; D call uncertain. The V end lost 2 bases, the J end lost 4 bases, and 12 bases lay between the germline ends. This CDR3 is built from 15 residues. Germline V lookup: CDR1 MNHNY, CDR2 SVGAGI (reference sequence).

A remark on this clone: The sample carries other DNA sequences with the same CDR3. This rearrangement joins TRBV15 to TRBJ1-1, with D unresolved. CDR1 and CDR2 from the germline V gene are LNHNV and YYDKDF (reference sequence). V shed 0 bases and J shed 3 bases, with 11 bases lying between them. The CDR3 loop spans 15 amino acids. The DNA of the CDR3 is TGTGCCACCAGCAGAGAGGTCCCTAGGGACACTGAAGCTTTCTTT. It is translated as CATSREVPRDTEAFF.

This clone was counted between two and nine times. The chain combines TRBV7-2 with TRBJ2-3; D is undetermined. The V end lost 2 bases, the J end lost 5 bases, and 8 bases lay between the germline ends. In germline, CDR1 is SGHTA, CDR2 FQGNSA. This CDR3 contains 13 residues. CDR3 bases: TGTGCCAGCAGCTTAATTTGGCAAGATACGCAGTATTTT. Amino acid sequence: CASSLIWQDTQYF.

V and J are TRBV27 and TRBJ2-7; the match to TRBD1 covers 7 bases. V dropped 6 bases and J dropped 3; count of bases not matched to a gene: 11. This CDR3 contains 15 residues. Germline V gene lookup returns CDR1 MNHEY and CDR2 SMNVEV (reference sequence). The DNA for the CDR3 is TGTGCCAGCAGCATCCGACAGGGTGGAGTCTACGAGCAGTACTTC. Protein product: CASSIRQGGVYEQYF.

Comments on this clone: Other nucleotide sequences from this sample produce the same CDR3. CDR3 amino acids: CSARAGELFF. In nucleotides, the CDR3 is TGCAGTGCTAGGGCCGGGGAGCTGTTTTTT. The genes are TRBV20-1 and TRBJ2-2; D is unresolved. V gave up 3 bases and J gave up 6 bases, with 2 bases separating them. Germline CDR1 and CDR2: DFQATT and SNEGSKA (reference sequence). This CDR3 has 10 residues.

This chain links TRBV7-4 with TRBJ2-1; 7 nucleotides match TRBD2. This CDR3 is built from 17 residues. Germline CDR1 is SGHVT and CDR2 is SQSDAQ. Trimming cost V 4 bases and J 4 bases; bases outside gene matches: 13. The CDR3 here is CASSWTRSRLFYNEQFF. CDR3 sequence (DNA): TGTGCCAGCAGCTGGACTAGGTCCAGGCTTTTTTACAATGAGCAGTTCTTC.

This chain joins TRBV7-9 and TRBJ1-1; 7 positions match TRBD1. Germline CDR1 reads SEHNR; CDR2 reads FQNEAQ (reference sequence). With 1 base clipped from V and 3 bases from J, the junction kept 5 bases outside the gene matches. This CDR3 spans 15 amino acids. The CDR3 region is CASSLVGRGDTEAFF. The CDR3 DNA sequence: TGTGCCAGCAGCTTAGTCGGCAGGGGGGACACTGAAGCTTTCTTT.

The chain combines TRBV6-1 with TRBJ2-5; D possibly uses TRBD1 or TRBD2 (5 bases each). Germline V gene sequence: CDR1 MNHNS, CDR2 SASEGT. V lost 1 base, J lost 5 bases, and 11 bases lay in between. CDR3 length equals 14 residues. The CDR3 protein is CASSEGSWGETQYF. CDR3 bases: TGTGCCAGCAGTGAAGGGAGTTGGGGGGAGACCCAGTACTTC.

This clone appeared a few times. This chain connects TRBV28 to TRBJ2-7, with 7 nucleotides matching TRBD1. The length of the CDR3 is 15 residues. Per the germline V gene, CDR1 is MDHEN and CDR2 is SYDVKM. V shed 5 bases, J shed 0 bases, and the junction held 7 bases outside the gene matches. CDR3 sequence reads: CASSTPGTDSYEQYF. CDR3 coding DNA: TGTGCCAGCAGTACGCCCGGGACAGACTCCTACGAGCAGTACTTC.